This TCR beta chain stems from a study of T cell repertoires in ileal Crohn's disease. Study details: Biopsies of the neoterminal ileum at postoperative colonoscopy form M6 samples. Study results and limitations: Every patient over 26.8% clonality showed endoscopic recurrence. Active smokers at surgery had more clonal expansions than non-smokers.

Specified time point: neoterminal ileum biopsy at postoperative endoscopy, about 6 months after surgery. Patients were adults with ileal or ileocolonic Crohn's disease needing resection. V was pared by 5 bases and J by 4 bases, with 4 bases of the junction left unmatched. The CDR3 spans 14 residues. CDR1 is LNHNV and CDR2 is YYDKDF in the germline V gene (reference sequence). Turning to this clone: Its antigen is still unknown.

Generated by immunoSEQ multiplex PCR, the TCRdb table keeps only in-frame clones and is missing some. Of some 9,400 clones in the sample, roughly 78% were seen once. The sequence was collected from an adult with Crohn's disease. Sequencing was performed on ileal tissue. V usage is TRBV15 and J usage is TRBJ1-3, with 8 bases matching TRBD1. In DNA form, the CDR3 reads TGTGCCACCAGCGACTGGACAGGGGGAAACACCATATATTTT. It translates to CATSDWTGGNTIYF.